Presented here are 28 T cell receptor beta chains from one specimen sequenced in a study of OX40 agonist ivuxolimab in advanced cancers. The protocol was immunoSEQ multiplex PCR, while the TCRdb copy is restricted to in-frame clones and leaves out a portion. The table lists tens of thousands of clones, over 80% of them singletons, with under 2% in the top ten. The material sequenced was CD4+ or CD8+ T cells sorted from blood, taken in a trial of the OX40 agonist ivuxolimab. The receptors derive from an adult with an advanced solid tumor such as melanoma, head and neck, liver or kidney cancer.

The CDR3 protein is CASSSGPPGDTQYF. CDR3 nucleotide sequence: TGCGCCAGCAGCTCTGGACCCCCCGGGGATACGCAGTATTTT. The chain employs TRBV5-1 and TRBJ2-3, with D unclear. Trimming left V 3 bases short and J 6 bases short, with 14 bases between. CDR1 is SGHRS, CDR2 YFSETQ, per germline. The CDR3 length is 14 residues.

This chain links TRBV7-7 with TRBJ2-2, with 7 bases fitting TRBD1. This CDR3 has 14 amino acids. The ends lost 3 bases at V and 5 bases at J; junction bases unmatched: 3. The germline CDR1 and CDR2 sequences are SSHAT and FNYEAQ (reference sequence). The CDR3 sequence: CASSLVQGTGELFF. For the CDR3, the DNA is TGTGCCAGCAGCTTGGTACAGGGGACCGGGGAGCTGTTTTTT.

The rearrangement joins TRBV27 to TRBJ2-2; D ambiguous. The CDR3 loop spans 16 amino acids. Germline loops: CDR1 MNHEY, CDR2 SMNVEV (reference sequence). Trimming removed 4 bases at V and 1 base at J, with 13 bases between. CDR3 sequence reads: CASSSRRQVNTGELFF. For the CDR3, the DNA is TGTGCCAGCAGTTCCCGGCGGCAGGTGAACACCGGGGAGCTGTTTTTT.

The chain links TRBV7-2 to TRBJ1-1, with D unclear. The CDR3 runs to 13 residues. V lost 3 bases, J lost 0 bases, and 5 bases lay in between. Per the germline V gene, CDR1 is SGHTA and CDR2 is FQGNSA. The CDR3 DNA sequence: TGTGCCAGCAGCTTTCGAATGAACACTGAAGCTTTCTTT. Its protein product is CASSFRMNTEAFF.

The genes are TRBV6-4 and TRBJ2-1, with TRBD2 matching over 11 bases. This CDR3 comprises 15 residues. Germline V gene lookup returns CDR1 MRHNA and CDR2 SNTAGT. The trim removed 0 bases at V and 9 bases at J, leaving 4 bases unmatched. The CDR3 DNA reads as TGTGCCAGCAGTGACTCTAGTAGCGGGAGGGGTGAGCAGTTCTTC. Amino acids: CASSDSSSGRGEQFF.

The rearrangement links TRBV28 to TRBJ2-7; tentatively, D is TRBD1 or TRBD2 (7 bases each). The germline gives CDR1 MDHEN, CDR2 SYDVKM. The CDR3 covers 14 residues. The V end was cut by 6 bases, the J end by 6 bases, with 18 bases between. In nucleotides, the CDR3 is TGTGCCAGCAGAAACTGGGGAGGGGGCGTCGAGCAGTACGTC. Encoded protein: CASRNWGGGVEQYV.

The chain links TRBV18 to TRBJ2-3; 10 bases align to TRBD2. From germline, CDR1 is KGHSH and CDR2 LQKENI. V was clipped by 4 bases and J by 4 bases; unmatched bases: 5. The CDR3 is 15 amino acids. The CDR3 protein is CASSHTSGKADTQYF. In nucleotides, the CDR3 is TGTGCCAGCTCACACACTAGCGGGAAGGCAGATACGCAGTATTTT. The whole variable domain, filled in from reference TRBV18 and TRBJ2-3, reads NAGVMQNPRHLVRRRGQEARLRCSPMKGHSHVYWYRQLPEEGLKFMVYLQKENIIDESGMPKERFSAEFPKEGPSILRIQQVVRGDSAAYFCASSHTSGKADTQYFGPGTRLTVL.

In its sample, this clone was seen once. The CDR3 coding sequence is TGTGCCAGCAGCCGCCCTCCGGGACAGGGAAATGGCTACACCTTC. It yields the protein CASSRPPGQGNGYTF. The rearrangement joins TRBV7-2 to TRBJ1-2; 9 bases align to TRBD1. The junction had 10 bases not matched to a gene; V was cut back by 5 bases and J by 6 bases. CDR3 length equals 15 residues. The germline V gene encodes CDR1 SGHTA and CDR2 FQGNSA.

The V gene is TRBV4-2, the J gene TRBJ1-2, with 8 positions matching TRBD1. V was clipped by 4 bases and J by 2 bases; unmatched bases: 6. This CDR3 is 15 amino acids long. Per germline, CDR1 LGHNA and CDR2 YNFKEQ. The CDR3 loop is CASSPPGGVNYGYTF. The CDR3 DNA follows: TGTGCCAGCAGCCCGCCAGGGGGCGTGAACTATGGCTACACCTTC.

Regarding this clone: The junction departs from germline at one end; a sequencing error may be responsible. The V gene is TRBV6-6, the J gene TRBJ1-2; D not resolved. Germline CDR1 reads MNHNY; CDR2 reads SVGAGI (reference sequence). There are 15 residues in the CDR3. CDR3 DNA sequence: TGTGCCAGCAGTTACTCGACCTCGGGGAACTCTGGCTACACCTTC. Translation: CASSYSTSGNSGYTF.

The V and J genes are TRBV11-3 and TRBJ2-3, with TRBD2 identical over 9 bases. Germline V gives CDR1 SGHNT, CDR2 YENEEA. After removal of 1 base from V and 7 bases from J, the junction contained 3 bases not matched to a gene. The CDR3 has 14 amino acids. The CDR3 here is CASSLGGGANTQYF. The DNA for the CDR3 is TGTGCCAGCAGCTTAGGCGGGGGGGCGAATACGCAGTATTTT. The whole variable domain, filled in from reference TRBV11-3 and TRBJ2-3, reads EAGVVQSPRYKIIEKKQPVAFWCNPISGHNTLYWYLQNLGQGPELLIRYENEEAVDDSQLPKDRFSAERLKGVDSTLKIQPAELGDSAVYLCASSLGGGANTQYFGPGTRLTVL.

The CDR3 sequence is CASSESRGLPYEQYV. CDR3 nucleotide sequence: TGTGCCAGCAGTGAGTCCAGGGGGCTTCCCTACGAGCAGTACGTC. The chain carries TRBV2 and TRBJ2-7; 8 bases agree with TRBD1. Germline values: CDR1 SNHLY, CDR2 FYNNEI. The V and J ends lost 3 bases and 2 bases, in that order; junction bases with no gene match: 6. The CDR3 spans 15 residues.

The chain employs TRBV7-9 and TRBJ2-6, with D uncertain. Trimming pared 0 bases from V and 4 bases from J, leaving 10 bases between. The CDR3 is 16 amino acids. Germline V lookup: CDR1 SEHNR, CDR2 FQNEAQ (reference sequence). Here the CDR3 reads CASSLARTYGANVLTF. The CDR3 DNA follows: TGTGCCAGCAGCTTAGCCAGGACGTACGGGGCCAACGTCCTGACTTTC.

The CDR3 DNA reads TGTGCCAGCAGCCGGGGGCCTCCCCCACTCTACGAGCAGTACTTC. Translating it yields CASSRGPPPLYEQYF. This rearrangement joins TRBV7-6 to TRBJ2-5, with D possibly called TRBD1 or TRBD2 (6 bases each). With the DNA end fitting TRBJ2-7 better, the J assignment may be wrong. CDR1 and CDR2 from the germline V gene are SGHVS and FNYEAQ. The CDR3 sequence is 15 residues long.

This sequence joins TRBV18 and TRBJ1-1, with D possibly matching TRBD1 (5 bases). This CDR3 comprises 13 residues. V lost 3 bases and J lost 3, with 8 bases in between. Germline V gene data show CDR1 as KGHSH and CDR2 as LQKENI. CDR3 amino acids: CASSPIRDTEAFF. CDR3 coding DNA: TGTGCCAGCTCACCCATCAGGGACACTGAAGCTTTCTTT.

The chain combines TRBV27 with TRBJ1-2, with D perhaps TRBD1 (6 bases). The V end lost 4 bases, the J end lost 4 bases, and 19 bases lay between the germline ends. The CDR3 has 16 residues. Germline V gene data show CDR1 as MNHEY and CDR2 as SMNVEV (reference sequence). The CDR3 loop is CASSSIRGRWGYGYTF. The CDR3 DNA sequence: TGTGCCAGCAGTTCCATCAGGGGTCGCTGGGGCTATGGCTACACCTTC.

The V and J genes are TRBV5-1 and TRBJ2-2; D perhaps matches TRBD2 (5 bases). Trimming took off 4 bases at V and 4 bases at J, with 23 bases between the two ends. CDR3 length: 18 residues. In germline, CDR1 is SGHRS, CDR2 YFSETQ. CDR3 region: CASSPVGEEKGLTGELFF. The DNA of the CDR3 is TGCGCCAGCAGCCCTGTCGGGGAAGAGAAAGGTCTCACCGGGGAGCTGTTTTTT.

V usage is TRBV7-2 and J usage is TRBJ2-7, with 12 bases aligning to TRBD2. V was pared by 5 bases and J by 6 bases, with 8 bases of the junction left unmatched. The length of the CDR3 is 15 residues. Looked up from germline, CDR1 is SGHTA and CDR2 is FQGNSA. The CDR3 DNA follows: TGTGCCAGCAGCCGTACTAGCGGGAGGAATGGCGAGCAGTACTTC. It yields the protein CASSRTSGRNGEQYF.

In this sample, this clone turned up once. The chain joins TRBV11-2 to TRBJ1-2, with D perhaps matching TRBD1 (6 bases). V was clipped by 5 bases and J by 7 bases, with 20 bases between them. In germline, CDR1 is SGHAT, CDR2 FQNNGV. This CDR3 has 15 amino acids. This CDR3 is CASSQLGGRLFGYTF. DNA for the CDR3: TGTGCCAGCAGCCAACTTGGGGGGCGGTTATTTGGCTACACCTTC.

With respect to this clone: Within the sample, other DNA sequences also encode this same CDR3. The chain carries TRBV4-3 and TRBJ2-3, with D possibly matching TRBD2 (5 bases). In germline, CDR1 is LGHNA, CDR2 YSLEER. The V end lost 1 base, the J end lost 4 bases, and 9 bases lay between the germline ends. This CDR3 has 14 amino acids. The CDR3 is CASSQGGSADTQYF. The CDR3 DNA reads TGCGCCAGCAGCCAAGGAGGGTCGGCAGATACGCAGTATTTT.

The chain links TRBV6-1 to TRBJ1-5; the match to TRBD1 covers 7 bases. Germline CDR1 and CDR2: MNHNS and SASEGT. V shed 1 base and J 7 bases; nucleotides not matched to a gene: 7. CDR3 length: 15 residues. The DNA of the CDR3 is TGTGCCAGCAGTGAAGACAGGGGCGGTTTACAGCCCCAGCATTTT. Amino acid sequence: CASSEDRGGLQPQHF.

The genes are TRBV5-1 and TRBJ1-1; D is ambiguous. The germline V and J ends were trimmed by 2 bases and 1 base, with 21 bases remaining between them. Per the germline V gene, CDR1 is SGHRS and CDR2 is YFSETQ. The CDR3 spans 18 residues. The CDR3 nucleotides are TGCGCCAGCAGCTTTTCCGGATCGGCCAGCCTAGGGAACACTGAAGCTTTCTTT. Protein sequence: CASSFSGSASLGNTEAFF.

V is TRBV28 and J is TRBJ2-7; TRBD1 matches at 10 bases. J was trimmed by 7 bases and V by 6 bases; bases with no gene match: 12. CDR1 and CDR2 (germline): MDHEN, SYDVKM. The CDR3 loop spans 15 amino acids. Here the CDR3 reads CASSPPGTGVGEQYF. The DNA for the CDR3 is TGTGCCAGCAGCCCCCCCGGGACAGGGGTGGGAGAGCAGTACTTC.

This clone was counted only a few times. J is TRBJ1-2 and V is TRBV21-1; the DNA was not used to check the table's D call, TRBD1. TRBV21-1 constitutes a pseudogene. CDR3 length: 18 residues. The chain's CDR3 is CASSKVGQGGNTNYGYTF. CDR3 sequence (DNA): TGTGCCAGCAGCAAAGTCGGACAGGGGGGCAATACTAACTATGGCTACACCTTC.

CDR3 bases: TGTGCCAGCAGCGTGGGGCGGGAGAGCTACAATGAGCAGTTCTTC. This sequence encodes CASSVGRESYNEQFF. The rearrangement links TRBV9 to TRBJ2-1; 7 bases are shared with TRBD2. Germline loops: CDR1 SGDLS, CDR2 YYNGEE. V shed 2 bases, J shed 3 bases, and the junction held 5 bases outside the gene matches. The CDR3 spans 15 residues.

The chain links TRBV6-5 to TRBJ1-2, with D possibly TRBD1 on 6 matching bases. This CDR3 contains 15 residues. V was pared by 8 bases and J by 6 bases, with 22 bases between. Germline V gene data show CDR1 as MNHEY and CDR2 as SVGAGI. The CDR3 sequence is CASSRGGAGAHGYTF. The DNA for the CDR3 is TGTGCCAGCTCCCGAGGAGGGGCAGGGGCGCATGGCTACACCTTC.

The J gene is TRBJ2-1, the V gene TRBV7-2, with 9 positions matching TRBD2. The CDR3 is 16 amino acids. CDR1 and CDR2 from the germline V gene are SGHTA and FQGNSA. V was pared by 7 bases and J by 0 bases, with 7 bases of the junction left unmatched. The CDR3 protein is CASTRAGGSSYNEQFF. The CDR3 DNA sequence: TGTGCCAGCACCCGGGCGGGGGGGAGCTCCTACAATGAGCAGTTCTTC. Using reference TRBV7-2 and TRBJ2-1 for the parts outside the CDR3, the full variable domain is GAGVSQSPSNKVTEKGKDVELRCDPISGHTALYWYRQSLGQGLEFLIYFQGNSAPDKSGLPSDRFSAERTGGSVSTLTIQRTQQEDSAVYLCASTRAGGSSYNEQFFGPGTRLTVL.

The chain joins TRBV28 to TRBJ2-3, with 11 bases that match TRBD2. V lost 6 bases and J lost 4; bases outside the gene matches: 6. CDR1 and CDR2 from the germline V gene are MDHEN and SYDVKM. The CDR3 extends over 15 amino acids. The CDR3 protein is CASSPTSGVADTQYF. The DNA of the CDR3 is TGTGCCAGCAGCCCGACTAGCGGGGTAGCAGATACGCAGTATTTT.